Listed below are T cell receptor beta chains from one sample, sequenced in a study of cytomegalovirus exposure and HLA in healthy donors. Profiling relied on immunoSEQ multiplex PCR, and the TCRdb table lists in-frame clones only, not all of them. The table shows 100,000 to 150,000 clones, with roughly a sixth occurring only once. Sequencing used PBMCs. Receptors were obtained from a female donor in good health and CMV-seropositive. CDR3s include the opening cysteine and the closing phenylalanine or tryptophan. A D gene is named only where the DNA matches it firmly. Some rows have no size entry. The others give once, few or many, or a class for an expanded clone.

d_call	v_call	j_call	clone_size	cdr3_length	cdr3_aa	cdr3_nt
TRBD1	TRBV9	TRBJ2-3	-	16	CASSLLSGQGGNTQYF	TGTGCCAGCAGCCTATTGTCGGGACAGGGAGGAAATACGCAGTATTTT
TRBD1	TRBV28	TRBJ1-5	-	16	CASSLATGGGNQPQHF	TGTGCCAGCAGTTTAGCCACAGGGGGGGGCAATCAGCCCCAGCATTTT
TRBD1	TRBV2	TRBJ2-2	few	15	CASSGQGAASGELFF	TGTGCCAGCAGTGGACAGGGGGCAGCTTCCGGGGAGCTGTTTTTT
-	TRBV6-1	TRBJ1-2	-	13	CASSETGNYGYTF	TGTGCCAGCAGTGAAACCGGTAACTATGGCTACACCTTC
TRBD1	TRBV7-9	TRBJ2-2	few	18	CASSWGQQGNKGTGELFF	TGTGCCAGCAGCTGGGGCCAACAGGGGAATAAAGGGACCGGGGAGCTGTTTTTT
-	TRBV7-9	TRBJ1-2	few	14	CASSLGPGLVGYTF	TGTGCCAGCAGCTTAGGTCCAGGGCTTGTGGGCTACACCTTC
TRBD1	TRBV19	TRBJ1-1	few	16	CASSFSFWTGISEAFF	TGTGCCAGTAGTTTCTCATTCTGGACAGGGATCTCTGAAGCTTTCTTT
-	TRBV11-2	TRBJ2-7	-	15	CASSRGYLASYEQYF	TGTGCCAGCAGCCGTGGGTATCTAGCGAGCTACGAGCAGTACTTC
TRBD2	TRBV29-1	TRBJ2-5	-	15	CSVARGSGGEETQYF	TGCAGCGTTGCCCGGGGTAGCGGGGGGGAAGAGACCCAGTACTTC
-	TRBV6-5	TRBJ1-1	few	13	CASLGHVRTEAFF	TGTGCCAGCTTAGGACACGTCCGAACTGAAGCTTTCTTT
-	TRBV27	TRBJ1-5	few	14	CASSTPGINQPQHF	TGTGCCAGCAGTACCCCAGGGATCAATCAGCCCCAGCATTTT
-	TRBV9	TRBJ2-5	-	14	CASSVAPSRETQYF	TGTGCCAGCAGCGTAGCCCCCTCGCGGGAGACCCAGTACTTC
TRBD1	TRBV7-9	TRBJ2-1	few	18	CASSPRQGLLPEPNEQFF	TGTGCCAGCAGCCCGAGACAGGGTTTGTTACCCGAGCCCAATGAGCAGTTCTTC
-	TRBV2	TRBJ1-3	few	13	CASSDRIGNTIYF	TGTGCCAGCTCCGACAGAATTGGAAACACCATATATTTT
-	TRBV19	TRBJ2-5	-	13	CASSMGPGETQYF	TGTGCCAGTAGTATGGGCCCGGGGGAGACCCAGTACTTC
-	TRBV7-2	TRBJ1-4	-	17	CASSLDSYGSTNEKLFF	TGTGCCAGCAGCTTAGACAGCTATGGTTCAACTAATGAAAAACTGTTTTTT
TRBD1	TRBV27	TRBJ1-5	few	15	CASSLGQGANQPQHF	TGTGCCAGCAGTTTAGGACAGGGGGCAAATCAGCCCCAGCATTTT
-	TRBV14	TRBJ2-7	few	13	CASRMDGAYEQYF	TGTGCCAGCAGGATGGACGGGGCCTACGAGCAGTACTTC
-	TRBV6-1	TRBJ1-5	few	14	CASGVNSGGQPQHF	TGTGCCAGCGGGGTTAACAGCGGGGGTCAGCCCCAGCATTTT
-	TRBV21-1	TRBJ2-6	few	19	CASSKRGLAGAAGANVLTF	TGTGCCAGCAGCAAGAGGGGACTAGCGGGAGCGGCTGGGGCCAACGTCCTGACTTTC
TRBD2	TRBV5-4	TRBJ2-3	few	16	CASSSPGRASTDTQYF	TGTGCCAGCAGCTCCCCAGGGAGGGCGAGCACAGATACGCAGTATTTT
-	TRBV30	TRBJ2-7	few	12	CAWSEQGYEQYF	TGTGCCTGGAGTGAACAGGGCTACGAGCAGTACTTC
TRBD2	TRBV7-2	TRBJ2-7	-	16	CASSLEASGGADEQYF	TGTGCCAGCAGCTTAGAAGCTAGCGGGGGAGCAGACGAGCAGTACTTC
TRBD1	TRBV27	TRBJ2-7	-	15	CASSHRDRGAHEQYF	TGTGCCAGCAGTCACCGGGACAGGGGAGCCCACGAGCAGTACTTC
-	TRBV7-8	TRBJ1-5	-	13	CASSLFRDQPQHF	TGTGCCAGCAGCTTATTCAGGGATCAGCCCCAGCATTTT
-	TRBV13	TRBJ2-7	few	16	CASSFFRGVGSYEQYF	TGTGCCAGCAGCTTTTTCAGGGGAGTAGGCTCCTACGAGCAGTACTTC
TRBD1	TRBV28	TRBJ1-1	few	15	CASITPGQGRLEAFF	TGTGCCAGCATTACTCCGGGACAGGGACGACTTGAGGCTTTCTTT
-	TRBV6-1	TRBJ2-7	-	15	CASSEGAGVTYEQYF	TGTGCCAGCAGTGAAGGTGCAGGGGTAACCTACGAGCAGTACTTC
-	TRBV2	TRBJ1-1	-	10	CASKRTEAFF	TGTGCCAGCAAGCGGACTGAAGCTTTCTTT
-	TRBV28	TRBJ1-1	few	13	CASSLWGATEAFF	TGTGCCAGCAGTTTATGGGGGGCGACTGAAGCTTTCTTT
TRBD2	TRBV5-4	TRBJ2-7	-	14	CASSSTSGGREQYF	TGTGCCAGCAGCTCGACTAGCGGAGGGAGGGAGCAGTACTTC
TRBD1	TRBV19	TRBJ2-1	few	17	CASSTPRTGGSYNEQFF	TGTGCCAGTAGTACCCCCCGGACAGGGGGCTCCTACAATGAGCAGTTCTTC
TRBD1	TRBV6-5	TRBJ2-7	-	14	CASSRGQGTYEQYF	TGTGCCAGCAGCCGGGGACAGGGGACCTACGAGCAGTACTTC
TRBD1	TRBV2	TRBJ2-5	-	14	CASRETGTQETQYF	TGTGCCAGCAGGGAGACAGGGACCCAAGAGACCCAGTACTTC
-	TRBV19	TRBJ1-5	few	15	CASSTTVYSNQPQHF	TGTGCCAGTAGTACTACAGTCTATAGCAATCAGCCCCAGCATTTT
-	TRBV13	TRBJ2-7	once	15	CASSLGRLGSYAQYF	TGTGCCAGCAGCTTAGGCCGTCTAGGCTCCTACGCGCAGTACTTC
-	TRBV11-2	TRBJ2-7	-	14	CASSPSPGTYEQYF	TGTGCCAGCAGCCCAAGCCCAGGGACCTACGAGCAGTACTTC
TRBD1	TRBV18	TRBJ1-1	few	15	CASSQGQGVFAEAFF	TGTGCCAGCTCACAGGGACAGGGGGTTTTCGCTGAAGCTTTCTTT
TRBD1	TRBV5-4	TRBJ1-6	-	16	CASSLGRGMSNSPLHF	TGTGCCAGCAGCTTGGGCAGGGGGATGAGTAATTCACCCCTCCACTTT
-	TRBV27	TRBJ2-5	few	14	CASGGDRSWGTQYF	TGTGCCAGCGGGGGGGACAGGTCCTGGGGGACCCAGTACTTC
-	TRBV7-9	TRBJ1-6	few	10	CASSGSPLHF	TGTGCCAGCTCCGGTTCACCCCTCCACTTT
-	TRBV7-9	TRBJ1-2	-	14	CASSLIGGSDGYTF	TGTGCCAGCAGCTTAATCGGGGGGTCCGATGGCTACACCTTC
-	TRBV5-1	TRBJ1-1	-	12	CASSLTTAEAFF	TGCGCCAGCAGCCTAACAACAGCTGAAGCTTTCTTT
-	TRBV30	TRBJ2-1	few	13	CAWSWALGNEQFF	TGTGCCTGGAGTTGGGCCCTGGGTAATGAGCAGTTCTTC
TRBD1	TRBV19	TRBJ1-4	-	13	CASSPAGGEKLFF	TGTGCCAGTAGTCCGGCAGGGGGTGAAAAACTGTTTTTT
TRBD1	TRBV28	TRBJ1-2	once	14	CASSSGTGPYGYTF	TGTGCCAGCAGTTCCGGGACAGGTCCATATGGCTACACCTTC
TRBD2	TRBV4-2	TRBJ2-3	few	17	CASSQKGSGGGTDTQYF	TGTGCCAGCAGCCAAAAGGGTTCGGGGGGGGGCACAGATACGCAGTATTTT
-	TRBV5-1	TRBJ1-1	few	14	CASSLGQRNTEAFF	TGCGCCAGCAGCTTGGGACAGAGGAACACTGAAGCTTTCTTT
TRBD2	TRBV18	TRBJ2-3	-	15	CASSPLAGASDTQYF	TGTGCCAGCTCACCACTGGCGGGAGCATCAGATACGCAGTATTTT
-	TRBV19	TRBJ1-5	few	17	CASSIMWQFYSNQPQHF	TGTGCCAGTAGTATTATGTGGCAGTTTTATAGCAATCAGCCCCAGCATTTT
-	TRBV20-1	TRBJ1-5	once	10	CSAPGEPQHF	TGCAGTGCTCCAGGGGAGCCCCAGCATTTT